This section outlines one T cell receptor beta chain sequence together with its context. Sampled 1 year posttransplant, controls received myeloablative marrow transplants, methotrexate and a calcineurin inhibitor. Profiled with immunoSEQ multiplex PCR; TCRdb holds only in-frame clones, not every one. The table lists some 17,000 clones, about 82% of them singletons. Between the trimmed V and J ends, which lost 3 bases and 3 bases, there was a span of 12 bases. Germline values: CDR1 SGDLS, CDR2 YYNGEE. CDR3 size: 14 residues. This sample is part of a study of T cells after posttransplantation cyclophosphamide.

The receptor was isolated from a young adult male patient who received an allogeneic stem cell transplant from an unrelated donor, was CMV-positive, and had acute and chronic GVHD. Some T cells could come from the graft donor. This specimen was PBMCs, taken 430 to 450 days after allogeneic stem cell transplant with calcineurin inhibitor and methotrexate. The rearrangement uses TRBV9 and TRBJ1-1; D unclear. CDR3 sequence (DNA): TGTGCCAGCAGCGGCTCTTACGGGGACACTGAAGCTTTCTTT. Amino acid sequence: CASSGSYGDTEAFF. The full variable domain, its missing parts supplied by reference TRBV9 and TRBJ1-1, is DSGVTQTPKHLITATGQRVTLRCSPRSGDLSVYWYQQSLDQGLQFLIQYYNGEERAKGNILERFSAQQFPDLHSELNLSSLELGDSALYFCASSGSYGDTEAFFGQGTRLTVV.